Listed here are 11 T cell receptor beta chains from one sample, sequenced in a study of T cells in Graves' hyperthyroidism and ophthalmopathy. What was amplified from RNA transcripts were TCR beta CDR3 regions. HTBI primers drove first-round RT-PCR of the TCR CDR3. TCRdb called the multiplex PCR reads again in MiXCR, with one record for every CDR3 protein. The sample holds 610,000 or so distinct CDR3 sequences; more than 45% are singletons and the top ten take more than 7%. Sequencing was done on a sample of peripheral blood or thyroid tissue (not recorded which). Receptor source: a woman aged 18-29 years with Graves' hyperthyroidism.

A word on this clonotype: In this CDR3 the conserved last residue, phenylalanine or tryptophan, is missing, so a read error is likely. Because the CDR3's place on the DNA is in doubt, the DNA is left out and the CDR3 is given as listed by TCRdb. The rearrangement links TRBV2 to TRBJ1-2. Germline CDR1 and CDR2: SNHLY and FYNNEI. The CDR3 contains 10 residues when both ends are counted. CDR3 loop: CASSEIPVPL.

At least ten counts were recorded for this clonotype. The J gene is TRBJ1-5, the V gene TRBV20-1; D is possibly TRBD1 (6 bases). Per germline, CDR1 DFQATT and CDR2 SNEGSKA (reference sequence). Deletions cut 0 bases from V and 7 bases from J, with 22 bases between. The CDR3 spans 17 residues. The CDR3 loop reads CSAREAKGHPRGQPQHF. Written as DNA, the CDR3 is TGCAGTGCTAGAGAGGCAAAGGGACACCCACGGGGACAGCCCCAGCATTTT.

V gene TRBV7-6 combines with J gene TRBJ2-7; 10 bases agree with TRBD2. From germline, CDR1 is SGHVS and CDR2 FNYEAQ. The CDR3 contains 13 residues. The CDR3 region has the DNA TGTGCTAGAACTAGCGGGGCCGCCTACGAGCAGTACTTC. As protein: CARTSGAAYEQYF.

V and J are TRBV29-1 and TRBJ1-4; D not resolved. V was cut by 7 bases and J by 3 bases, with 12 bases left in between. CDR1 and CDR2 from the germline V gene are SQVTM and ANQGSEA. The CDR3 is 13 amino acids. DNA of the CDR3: TGCAGCGCCCGGACGGCTCCTAATGAAAAACTGTTTTTT. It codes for CSARTAPNEKLFF.

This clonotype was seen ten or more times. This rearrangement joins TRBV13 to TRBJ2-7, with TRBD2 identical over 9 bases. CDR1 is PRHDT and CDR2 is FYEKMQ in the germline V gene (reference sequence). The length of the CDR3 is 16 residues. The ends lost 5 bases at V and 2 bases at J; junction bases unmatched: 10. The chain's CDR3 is CASSESLAGLTYEQYF. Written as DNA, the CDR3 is TGTGCCAGCAGCGAGAGTCTAGCGGGACTAACCTACGAGCAGTACTTC.

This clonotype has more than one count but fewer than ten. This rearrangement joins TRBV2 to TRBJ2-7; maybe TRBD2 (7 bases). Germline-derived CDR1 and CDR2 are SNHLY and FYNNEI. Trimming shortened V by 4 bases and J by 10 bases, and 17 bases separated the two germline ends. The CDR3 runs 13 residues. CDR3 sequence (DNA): TGTGCCAGCAGTGGGGGGGGCCTAGGGATTCAGTACTTC. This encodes CASSGGGLGIQYF.

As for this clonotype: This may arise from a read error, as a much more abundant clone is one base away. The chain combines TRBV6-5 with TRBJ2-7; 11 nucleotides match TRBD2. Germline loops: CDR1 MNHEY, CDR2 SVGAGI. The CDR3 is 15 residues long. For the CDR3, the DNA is TGTGCCAGCAGAGGGGGACTAGCGGAATCCTGCGAGCAGTACTTC. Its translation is CASRGGLAESCEQYF.

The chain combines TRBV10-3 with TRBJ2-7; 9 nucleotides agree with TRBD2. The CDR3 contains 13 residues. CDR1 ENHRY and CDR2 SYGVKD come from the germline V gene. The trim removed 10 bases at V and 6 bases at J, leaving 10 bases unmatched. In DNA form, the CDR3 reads TGTGCCACTCTAGCGGGACCGGGAACCGAGCAGTACTTC. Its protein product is CATLAGPGTEQYF.

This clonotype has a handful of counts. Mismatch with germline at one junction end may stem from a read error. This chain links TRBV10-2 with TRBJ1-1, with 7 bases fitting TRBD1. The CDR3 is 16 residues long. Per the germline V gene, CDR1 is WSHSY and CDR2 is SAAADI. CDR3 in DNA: TGTGCCAGCTCCGGCCCAGGGGGGGAACTGAACACTGAAGCTTTCTTT. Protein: CASSGPGGELNTEAFF.

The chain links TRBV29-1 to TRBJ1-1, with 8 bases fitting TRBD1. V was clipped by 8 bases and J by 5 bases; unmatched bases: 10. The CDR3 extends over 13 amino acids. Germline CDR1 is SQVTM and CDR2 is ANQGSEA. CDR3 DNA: TGCAGCAGTTACGTACAGGGGGAGACTGAAGCTTTCTTT. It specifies CSSYVQGETEAFF.

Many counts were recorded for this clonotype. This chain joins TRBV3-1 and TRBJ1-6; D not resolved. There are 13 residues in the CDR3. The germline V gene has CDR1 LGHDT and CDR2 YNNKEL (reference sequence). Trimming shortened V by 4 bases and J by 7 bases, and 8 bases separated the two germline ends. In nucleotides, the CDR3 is TGTGCCAGCAGCCTTCGTAGGAATTCACCCCTCCACTTT. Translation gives CASSLRRNSPLHF.